Listed below are T cell receptor beta chains from one sample, sequenced in a study of identical twins. TCRdb re-called the 5' RACE reads through MiXCR, storing one row per CDR3 protein. Of approximately 680,000 distinct CDR3 sequences in the sample, about 7.1% are singletons; the top ten hold 1.5% to 2%. These data also formed part of another study, on yellow fever vaccine responses in identical twins.

Material for sequencing was PBMCs. The receptors were gathered from a woman younger than 35 in good health. Both conserved end residues are part of each CDR3. The D gene is left open where the match is weak. Clone size is stated in some rows and not others, as once, few, many or a class when expanded.

v_gene: TRBV4-2
d_gene: -
len: 14
j_gene: TRBJ1-1
abundance: many
CDR3aa: CASSQERVNTEAFF
CDR3nt: TGTGCCAGCAGCCAAGAGCGGGTGAACACTGAAGCTTTCTTT

v_gene: TRBV12-3/TRBV12-4
d_gene: -
len: 13
j_gene: TRBJ2-7
abundance: -
CDR3aa: CASSLSSTYEQYF
CDR3nt: TGTGCCAGCAGTTTATCGAGCACCTACGAGCAGTACTTC

v_gene: TRBV5-6
d_gene: -
len: 16
j_gene: TRBJ2-7
abundance: many
CDR3aa: CASSPPPGTGIYEQYF
CDR3nt: TGTGCCAGCAGCCCCCCCCCCGGGACGGGGATCTACGAGCAGTACTTC

v_gene: TRBV27
d_gene: TRBD1
len: 17
j_gene: TRBJ2-6
abundance: -
CDR3aa: CASSWDRSAAGANVLTF
CDR3nt: TGTGCCAGCAGTTGGGACAGATCCGCTGCGGGGGCCAACGTCCTGACTTTC

v_gene: TRBV9
d_gene: -
len: 15
j_gene: TRBJ2-3
abundance: many
CDR3aa: CASSAPRTLGDTQYF
CDR3nt: TGTGCCAGCAGCGCCCCCAGAACACTGGGAGATACGCAGTATTTT

v_gene: TRBV15
d_gene: -
len: 14
j_gene: TRBJ1-1
abundance: many
CDR3aa: CATSRDEGNTEAFF
CDR3nt: TGTGCCACCAGCAGAGATGAGGGAAACACTGAAGCTTTCTTT

v_gene: TRBV12-3/TRBV12-4
d_gene: TRBD2
len: 15
j_gene: TRBJ2-5
abundance: many
CDR3aa: CASSISGGMEETQYF
CDR3nt: TGTGCCAGCAGTATATCCGGGGGGATGGAAGAGACCCAGTACTTC

v_gene: TRBV7-2
d_gene: TRBD2
len: 18
j_gene: TRBJ2-7
abundance: -
CDR3aa: CASSLVPGQLAGGYEQYF
CDR3nt: TGTGCCAGCAGCTTAGTGCCGGGACAACTCGCGGGAGGCTACGAGCAGTACTTC

v_gene: TRBV5-1
d_gene: -
len: 16
j_gene: TRBJ2-2
abundance: -
CDR3aa: CASSLRGLANTGELFF
CDR3nt: TGCGCCAGCAGCTTAAGGGGACTCGCGAACACCGGGGAGCTGTTTTTT

v_gene: TRBV6-5
d_gene: TRBD1
len: 16
j_gene: TRBJ1-1
abundance: few
CDR3aa: CASSYGGLQGRSEAFF
CDR3nt: TGTGCCAGCAGTTACGGGGGTTTACAGGGGAGGTCTGAAGCTTTCTTT

v_gene: TRBV4-1
d_gene: TRBD1
len: 16
j_gene: TRBJ2-4
abundance: few
CDR3aa: CASSQAGQGAKNIQYF
CDR3nt: TGCGCCAGCAGCCAAGCCGGACAGGGAGCCAAAAACATTCAGTACTTC

v_gene: TRBV11-2
d_gene: TRBD2
len: 15
j_gene: TRBJ2-3
abundance: -
CDR3aa: CASSSLAGKTDTQYF
CDR3nt: TGTGCCAGCAGCTCCTTAGCGGGAAAAACAGATACGCAGTATTTT

v_gene: TRBV5-1
d_gene: -
len: 15
j_gene: TRBJ2-2
abundance: many
CDR3aa: CASSLYGLNTGELFF
CDR3nt: TGCGCCAGCAGCTTGTACGGCCTGAACACCGGGGAGCTGTTTTTT

v_gene: TRBV6-1
d_gene: TRBD1
len: 16
j_gene: TRBJ1-3
abundance: many
CDR3aa: CATKSAGTGYRSTIYF
CDR3nt: TGTGCCACCAAGAGCGCCGGGACAGGGTATAGGAGCACCATATATTTT

v_gene: TRBV20-1
d_gene: TRBD1
len: 14
j_gene: TRBJ2-2
abundance: -
CDR3aa: CSALGGPNTGELFF
CDR3nt: TGCAGTGCGCTAGGGGGCCCCAACACCGGGGAGCTGTTTTTT

v_gene: TRBV5-1
d_gene: TRBD2
len: 16
j_gene: TRBJ2-3
abundance: many
CDR3aa: CASKASGTAGADTQYF
CDR3nt: TGCGCCAGCAAGGCTAGCGGGACCGCAGGGGCAGATACGCAGTATTTT

v_gene: TRBV3-1
d_gene: -
len: 14
j_gene: TRBJ2-3
abundance: few
CDR3aa: CASSPGVYPDTQYF
CDR3nt: TGTGCCAGCAGCCCGGGGGTTTACCCAGATACGCAGTATTTT

v_gene: TRBV7-9
d_gene: -
len: 12
j_gene: TRBJ2-5
abundance: few
CDR3aa: CASSAALETQYF
CDR3nt: TGTGCCAGCAGCGCGGCATTAGAGACCCAGTACTTC

v_gene: TRBV7-2
d_gene: TRBD2
len: 16
j_gene: TRBJ2-1
abundance: many
CDR3aa: CASSLLAGWSYNEQFF
CDR3nt: TGTGCCAGCAGCTTGTTAGCGGGATGGTCATACAATGAGCAGTTCTTC

v_gene: TRBV5-1
d_gene: -
len: 14
j_gene: TRBJ1-5
abundance: many
CDR3aa: CASSLGGFNQPQHF
CDR3nt: TGCGCCAGCAGCTTGGGAGGGTTCAATCAGCCCCAGCATTTT

v_gene: TRBV5-1
d_gene: -
len: 15
j_gene: TRBJ1-5
abundance: many
CDR3aa: CASSLVGNSNQPQHF
CDR3nt: TGTGCCAGCAGCTTAGTGGGGAATAGCAATCAGCCCCAGCATTTT

v_gene: TRBV6-5
d_gene: TRBD1
len: 16
j_gene: TRBJ2-7
abundance: -
CDR3aa: CASSYSGTGGTYEQYF
CDR3nt: TGTGCCAGCAGTTACTCTGGGACAGGGGGCACCTACGAGCAGTACTTC

v_gene: TRBV12-3/TRBV12-4
d_gene: -
len: 13
j_gene: TRBJ1-1
abundance: many
CDR3aa: CASSLSGYTEAFF
CDR3nt: TGTGCCAGCAGTTTATCAGGGTACACTGAAGCTTTCTTT

v_gene: TRBV2
d_gene: -
len: 15
j_gene: TRBJ2-3
abundance: few
CDR3aa: CASEPQGTSTDTQYF
CDR3nt: TGTGCCAGCGAACCCCAGGGTACTAGCACAGATACGCAGTATTTT

v_gene: TRBV12-3/TRBV12-4
d_gene: -
len: 15
j_gene: TRBJ2-2
abundance: many
CDR3aa: CASSRGYSNTGELFF
CDR3nt: TGTGCCAGCAGCCGGGGCTACTCGAACACCGGGGAGCTGTTTTTT

v_gene: TRBV5-6
d_gene: TRBD1
len: 15
j_gene: TRBJ2-3
abundance: -
CDR3aa: CASSLTGTGVPTQYF
CDR3nt: TGTGCCAGCAGCTTGACCGGGACAGGGGTTCCGACGCAGTATTTT

v_gene: TRBV7-3
d_gene: -
len: 14
j_gene: TRBJ2-2
abundance: -
CDR3aa: CASSLRQRAGELFF
CDR3nt: TGTGCCAGCAGCTTACGACAGAGAGCCGGGGAGCTGTTTTTT

v_gene: TRBV7-9
d_gene: -
len: 14
j_gene: TRBJ2-3
abundance: -
CDR3aa: CASSLGPTTDTQYF
CDR3nt: TGTGCCAGCAGCTTAGGACCAACCACAGATACGCAGTATTTT